This passage covers 29 T cell receptor beta chains from one sample sequenced in a study of regulatory T cells in long-lasting Graves disease. Investigators prepared the TCR beta libraries by applying iRepertoire HTBI primers and Arm-PCR of CDR3 regions. TCRdb re-derived calls from the multiplex PCR reads in MiXCR, one entry per CDR3 protein. The sample shows under 500,000 distinct CDR3 sequences, around 21% of them seen only once. The time point is: persistent/refractory GD, antithyroid drugs over 5 years with positive TRAb. The authors made the TCR library using RNA they extracted from PBMCs. The source material was peripheral blood mononuclear cells (PBMCs), sampled when the disease was refractory, from a patient treated with antithyroid drugs. These receptors all stem from a female donor with Graves disease.

The chain combines TRBV9 with TRBJ2-2, with D possibly being TRBD1 (6 bases). The CDR3 is made up of 16 amino acids. Germline CDR1 and CDR2: SGDLS and YYNGEE. V lost 7 bases and J 1 base, leaving 17 bases between the germline ends. CDR3 sequence reads: CASAATDSKNTGELFF. CDR3 DNA sequence: TGTGCCAGCGCAGCTACGGACAGTAAGAACACCGGGGAGCTGTTTTTT.

This clonotype was seen a handful of times. The chain combines TRBV15 with TRBJ1-4, with D uncertain. The CDR3 totals 15 residues. Germline V gene lookup returns CDR1 LNHNV and CDR2 YYDKDF (reference sequence). Trimming removed 0 bases at V and 2 bases at J, with 7 bases between. The CDR3 here is CATSRDQETNEKLFF. Here the CDR3 DNA reads TGTGCCACCAGCAGAGATCAGGAGACTAATGAAAAACTGTTTTTT.

The J gene is TRBJ2-7, the V gene TRBV5-5; possible D gene TRBD1, 7 bases. Germline lookup yields CDR1 SGHKS and CDR2 YYEKEE (reference sequence). The CDR3 length is 16 residues. V lost 5 bases and J lost 1, with 19 bases in between. CDR3 sequence (DNA): TGTGCCAGCAGACAACGACAGGGAGGTTTATCCTACGAGCAGTACTTC. It yields the protein CASRQRQGGLSYEQYF.

This clonotype was seen more than once but under ten times. This rearrangement joins TRBV14 to TRBJ2-7, with 7 bases that match TRBD2. CDR3 size: 14 residues. Germline V gene sequence: CDR1 SGHDN, CDR2 FVKESK. V shed 1 base and J 3 bases; nucleotides not matched to a gene: 3. The CDR3 protein is CASSQVGGIYEQYF. The CDR3, as DNA: TGTGCCAGCAGCCAAGTCGGGGGGATCTACGAGCAGTACTTC.

The genes are TRBV19 and TRBJ2-5; D unresolved. The CDR3 extends over 15 amino acids. Germline CDR1 and CDR2: LNHDA and SQIVND (reference sequence). V lost 5 bases and J lost 0, with 13 bases in between. Here the CDR3 reads CASSPAGSYQETQYF. The CDR3 DNA follows: TGTGCCAGTAGTCCGGCCGGGTCGTACCAAGAGACCCAGTACTTC.

The V gene is TRBV5-1, the J gene TRBJ1-1, with TRBD1 as a possible D gene (6 bases). Germline lookup yields CDR1 SGHRS and CDR2 YFSETQ. The CDR3 contains 15 residues. With 0 bases removed from V and 1 base from J, the gap between germline ends came to 10 bases. CDR3 in amino acids: CASSLGGARNTEAFF. In DNA, the CDR3 is TGCGCCAGCAGCTTGGGGGGGGCCAGGAACACTGAAGCTTTCTTT.

This clonotype was counted at least ten times. The chain uses TRBV11-2 and TRBJ2-7; perhaps TRBD2 as D (6 bases). The CDR3 has 13 residues. The V and J ends lost 6 bases and 12 bases respectively, with 21 bases between them. Germline lookup yields CDR1 SGHAT and CDR2 FQNNGV. The chain's CDR3 is CASRRIGLAPLYF. The CDR3 DNA sequence: TGTGCCAGCAGGAGAATTGGCCTAGCGCCTTTGTACTTC.

The chain links TRBV24-1 to TRBJ1-2; D gene uncertain. The CDR3 sequence is 14 residues long. Trimming stripped 4 bases from V and 8 bases from J, with 16 bases between. Germline lookup yields CDR1 KGHDR and CDR2 SFDVKD. DNA of the CDR3: TGTGCCACCAGTGACTGGGCCCTAGGAGAAGGCTACACCTTC. Protein: CATSDWALGEGYTF.

This clonotype was picked up many times. The V gene is TRBV6-1, the J gene TRBJ1-2; 8 positions match TRBD1. The V segment lost 5 bases and the J segment 8 bases; nucleotides outside the gene matches: 10. The CDR3 extends over 14 amino acids. Germline V gives CDR1 MNHNS, CDR2 SASEGT. CDR3 region: CASSQSQGARGYTF. The CDR3 nucleotides read TGTGCCAGCAGTCAATCCCAGGGGGCGCGGGGCTACACCTTC.

The rearrangement links TRBV3-1 to TRBJ2-3, with 10 bases matching TRBD2. In germline, CDR1 is LGHDT, CDR2 YNNKEL (reference sequence). This CDR3 region has 15 residues. With V trimmed by 5 bases and J by 2 bases, 4 bases remained unmatched. The CDR3 DNA sequence: TGTGCCAGCAGCGAGAGCGGGAGGGACACAGATACGCAGTATTTT. This encodes CASSESGRDTDTQYF.

The rearrangement links TRBV6-2 or TRBV6-3 to TRBJ2-7; 7 bases map to TRBD2. V shed 8 bases and J 5 bases; nucleotides not matched to a gene: 6. There are 12 residues in the CDR3. Per the germline V gene, CDR1 is MNHEY and CDR2 is SVGEGT. The CDR3 here is CASGEGLNEQYF. CDR3 sequence (DNA): TGTGCCAGCGGGGAGGGCCTCAACGAGCAGTACTTC.

This clonotype showed up many times. V and J are TRBV10-3 and TRBJ2-5; 9 nucleotides align to TRBD2. This CDR3 is built from 14 residues. V gave up 3 bases and J gave up 6 bases; unmatched junction bases: 5. Per the germline V gene, CDR1 is ENHRY and CDR2 is SYGVKD. The CDR3 region has the DNA TGTGCCATCAGTGAAATAGCGGGAGCTCAGACCCAGTACTTC. Translating it yields CAISEIAGAQTQYF.

CDR3 nucleotides: TGTGCCAGCAGCTTCGAAGGGGCGCGGGAGCAGTACTTC. Translated, it gives CASSFEGAREQYF. The rearrangement links TRBV7-9 to TRBJ2-7, with TRBD1 as a possible D gene (5 bases). Germline lookup yields CDR1 SEHNR and CDR2 FQNEAQ (reference sequence). The CDR3 is made up of 13 amino acids. The V gene lost 3 bases and the J gene lost 7 bases, with 13 bases spanning the gap.

As to this clonotype: At one end the junction does not follow the germline gene, possibly because of a read error. The chain carries TRBV27 and TRBJ2-7, with TRBD2 matching 7 bases. This CDR3 spans 15 amino acids. CDR1 and CDR2 (germline): MNHEY, SMNVEV (reference sequence). The CDR3 reads CGSSWTGTTSYEQYF. CDR3 bases: TGTGGCAGCAGTTGGACGGGGACTACATCCTACGAGCAGTACTTC.

The chain is built from TRBV5-6 and TRBJ2-7, with TRBD2 matching 11 bases. The CDR3 has 19 amino acids. Germline V gene sequence: CDR1 SGHDT, CDR2 YYEEEE. V dropped 3 bases and J dropped 4; count of bases not matched to a gene: 18. The CDR3 DNA reads as TGTGCCAGCAGCTCTCAACTAGCGGGAGTCTCTACGGAAGTTTACGAGCAGTACTTC. It translates to CASSSQLAGVSTEVYEQYF.

This clonotype has a count of ten or more. This sequence joins TRBV28 and TRBJ2-2; D might be TRBD1 (5 bases). CDR3 length: 17 amino acids. Deletions cut 4 bases from V and 1 base from J, with 16 bases between. Germline-derived CDR1 and CDR2 are MDHEN and SYDVKM. Here the CDR3 DNA reads TGTGCCAGCAGTTGGGTTCTGACAGCGTTGAACACCGGGGAGCTGTTTTTT. Its translation is CASSWVLTALNTGELFF. The whole variable domain, filled in from reference TRBV28 and TRBJ2-2, reads DVKVTQSSRYLVKRTGEKVFLECVQDMDHENMFWYRQDPGLGLRLIYFSYDVKMKEKGDIPEGYSVSREKKERFSLILESASTNQTSMYLCASSWVLTALNTGELFFGEGSRLTVL.

This clonotype was picked up many times. The rearrangement joins TRBV28 to TRBJ1-2; a weak D match, TRBD1 (5 bases). The CDR3 is 14 amino acids. V was clipped by 6 bases and J by 2 bases, with 13 bases between them. Germline V gene lookup returns CDR1 MDHEN and CDR2 SYDVKM. CDR3 bases: TGTGCCAGCAGGAGTACCGGGGCCAACTATGGCTACACCTTC. It yields the protein CASRSTGANYGYTF.

The chain uses TRBV19 and TRBJ2-7, with TRBD2 matching 7 bases. The trim removed 2 bases at V and 5 bases at J, leaving 3 bases unmatched. CDR3 length: 13 residues. Germline CDR1 and CDR2: LNHDA and SQIVND (reference sequence). The CDR3 bases are TGTGCCAGTAGTATAACGGGGGGACACGAGCAGTACTTC. This codes for CASSITGGHEQYF. The full variable domain, with the rest looked up from reference TRBV19 and TRBJ2-7, is DGGITQSPKYLFRKEGQNVTLSCEQNLNHDAMYWYRQDPGQGLRLIYYSQIVNDFQKGDIAEGYSVSREKKESFPLTVTSAQKNPTAFYLCASSITGGHEQYFGPGTRLTVT.

Concerning this clonotype: The junction differs from germline at one of its ends, possibly a read error. The gene calls are TRBV20-1 and TRBJ2-7, with 10 bases matching TRBD2. The CDR3 runs 11 residues. Germline V gene lookup returns CDR1 DFQATT and CDR2 SNEGSKA (reference sequence). The CDR3 region has the DNA TGCAGTGCCAGAGGGACTAGCGAGGTGTACTTC. This translates into CSARGTSEVYF.

This clonotype was observed a few times. This chain uses TRBV7-9 with TRBJ2-7, with 10 bases aligning to TRBD1. V trimming: 0 bases; J trimming: 3 bases; junction bases outside the gene matches: 17. CDR1 and CDR2 (germline): SEHNR, FQNEAQ (reference sequence). This CDR3 has 20 residues. The CDR3 here is CASSLARPGQGPQRGYEQYF. The CDR3 DNA reads as TGTGCCAGCAGCTTAGCTCGGCCGGGACAGGGGCCGCAGAGGGGCTACGAGCAGTACTTC.

The rearrangement uses TRBV4-2 and TRBJ2-5; the D is unclear. Germline lookup yields CDR1 LGHNA and CDR2 YNFKEQ. Between the trimmed V and J ends, which lost 0 bases and 7 bases, there was a span of 21 bases. The CDR3 consists of 17 residues. The CDR3 region is CASSQEGSISSMGTQYF. The CDR3 nucleotides read TGTGCCAGCAGCCAAGAGGGGTCGATCAGTTCGATGGGGACCCAGTACTTC.

This clonotype was observed many times. The chain carries TRBV6-1 and TRBJ1-2; 9 nucleotides align to TRBD1. J was trimmed by 7 bases and V by 6 bases; bases with no gene match: 9. The length of the CDR3 is 14 residues. Germline CDR1 and CDR2: MNHNS and SASEGT. CDR3 in amino acids: CASSGQGMDIGYTF. The CDR3 bases are TGTGCCAGCAGCGGACAGGGGATGGACATTGGCTACACCTTC.

This clonotype was recorded at least ten times. The chain is built from TRBV4-2 and TRBJ1-4; no firm D call. V was shortened by 1 base and J by 12 bases, with 9 bases between the two germline ends. This CDR3 is built from 12 residues. Germline V lookup: CDR1 LGHNA, CDR2 YNFKEQ. CDR3 sequence (DNA): TGTGCCAGCAGCCAAGGGCTGGTGGAACTGTTTTTT. Encoded protein: CASSQGLVELFF.

This clonotype was seen at least ten times. The chain joins TRBV28 to TRBJ1-5; D is unclear. This CDR3 has 13 residues. Trimming pared 5 bases from V and 8 bases from J, leaving 13 bases between. Germline CDR1 is MDHEN and CDR2 is SYDVKM. CDR3 region: CASSIDRMEPQHF. DNA of the CDR3: TGTGCCAGCAGTATAGATAGGATGGAGCCCCAGCATTTT. Full variable domain (outside the CDR3, taken from reference TRBV28 and TRBJ1-5): DVKVTQSSRYLVKRTGEKVFLECVQDMDHENMFWYRQDPGLGLRLIYFSYDVKMKEKGDIPEGYSVSREKKERFSLILESASTNQTSMYLCASSIDRMEPQHFGDGTRLSIL.

CDR3 residues: CASSFGDRVQVAQHF. The CDR3 bases are TGTGCCAGCAGTTTCGGGGACAGGGTCCAGGTTGCCCAGCATTTT. The chain employs TRBV28 and TRBJ1-5; 9 nucleotides match TRBD1. The CDR3 has 15 amino acids. V lost 3 bases to trimming and J lost 11 bases; unmatched junction nucleotides: 11. CDR1 and CDR2 from the germline V gene are MDHEN and SYDVKM.

This clonotype was observed a handful of times. This sequence joins TRBV5-4 and TRBJ2-1, with no clear D. CDR1 is SGHNT, CDR2 YYREEE, per germline (reference sequence). The V gene lost 3 bases and the J gene lost 5 bases, with 12 bases spanning the gap. The CDR3 covers 14 residues. The CDR3 nucleotides read TGTGCCAGCAGCTGGCTTGGGGAAAACAATGAGCAGTTCTTC. This encodes CASSWLGENNEQFF.

This clonotype was observed at least ten times. The genes are TRBV7-2 and TRBJ2-2; 7 nucleotides line up with TRBD2. This CDR3 has 16 residues. Per the germline V gene, CDR1 is SGHTA and CDR2 is FQGNSA. Trimming took 2 bases from V and 2 from J; bases not matched to a gene: 5. The CDR3 DNA is TGTGCCAGCAGCTTACGGCGCGGGGGAAACACCGGGGAGCTGTTTTTT. It translates to CASSLRRGGNTGELFF. The full variable domain, its missing parts supplied by reference TRBV7-2 and TRBJ2-2, is GAGVSQSPSNKVTEKGKDVELRCDPISGHTALYWYRQSLGQGLEFLIYFQGNSAPDKSGLPSDRFSAERTGGSVSTLTIQRTQQEDSAVYLCASSLRRGGNTGELFFGEGSRLTVL.

This sequence joins TRBV4-3 and TRBJ2-7, with 7 bases matching TRBD1. With 0 bases clipped from V and 3 bases from J, the junction kept 8 bases outside the gene matches. This CDR3 region has 16 residues. From germline, CDR1 is LGHNA and CDR2 YSLEER. In DNA form, the CDR3 reads TGCGCCAGCAGCCAAGATCTTTCTTGGACAGGCTACGAGCAGTACTTC. It specifies CASSQDLSWTGYEQYF.

This clonotype appeared many times. The CDR3 nucleotides are TGTGCCAGCAGGGTCGGCGGGACAAACGAAAAACTGTTTTTT. Protein: CASRVGGTNEKLFF. The chain combines TRBV4-2 with TRBJ1-4; D is possibly TRBD1 (6 bases). CDR3 length equals 14 residues. CDR1 is LGHNA and CDR2 is YNFKEQ in the germline V gene. V was trimmed by 6 bases and J by 8 bases, leaving 16 bases between them.